This T cell receptor beta chain was profiled in a study of identical twins. In TCRdb, the 5' RACE reads were re-called with MiXCR into one record per CDR3 protein. The sample lists approximately 220,000 distinct CDR3 sequences; under 10% were seen once. Looked up from germline, CDR1 is SQVTM and CDR2 is ANQGSEA. With 3 bases clipped from V and 4 bases from J, the junction kept 10 bases outside the gene matches. The CDR3 runs to 15 residues. Findings and limits, study-wide: There was more out-of-frame TCR alpha sharing in monozygotic twins than models estimated. While abundant cord blood beta clonotypes carried fewer insertions, memory repertoires showed no such pattern. Twins showed weaker excess sharing in their beta out-of-frame sequences.

On this clonotype: Its target is unknown.

This sample also belongs to another study, concerning yellow fever vaccine responses in identical twins.

Sequencing was performed on memory (CD45RO+) T cells sorted from blood. The sequence was collected from a woman aged 18-29 years in good health. The chain recombines TRBV29-1 with TRBJ2-3, with 7 bases lining up with TRBD2. CDR3 residues: CSVDQVQGGPDTQYF. In DNA form, the CDR3 reads TGCAGCGTTGACCAGGTGCAGGGAGGGCCAGATACGCAGTATTTT.